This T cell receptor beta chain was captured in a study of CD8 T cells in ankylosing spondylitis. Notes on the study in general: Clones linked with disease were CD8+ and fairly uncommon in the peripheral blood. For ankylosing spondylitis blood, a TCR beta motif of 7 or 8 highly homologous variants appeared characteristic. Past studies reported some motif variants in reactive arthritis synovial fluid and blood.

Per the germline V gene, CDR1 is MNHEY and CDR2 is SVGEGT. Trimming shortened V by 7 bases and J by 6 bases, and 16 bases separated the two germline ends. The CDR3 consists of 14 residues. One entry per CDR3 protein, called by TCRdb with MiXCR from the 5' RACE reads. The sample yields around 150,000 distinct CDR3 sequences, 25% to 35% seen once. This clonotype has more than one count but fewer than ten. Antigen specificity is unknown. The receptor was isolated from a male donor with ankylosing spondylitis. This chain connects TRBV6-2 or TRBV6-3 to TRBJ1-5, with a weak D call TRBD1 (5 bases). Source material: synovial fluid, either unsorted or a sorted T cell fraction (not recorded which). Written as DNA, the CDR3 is TGTGCCAGCACCAACAACCAGGGCTCTCAGCCCCAGCATTTT. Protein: CASTNNQGSQPQHF.